The 21 T cell receptor beta chains in this list originate from one sample, sequenced in a study of monozygotic twins with cystic fibrosis. Clones were sequenced by immunoSEQ multiplex PCR, and TCRdb holds only the in-frame ones, with some missing. This sample yields 29,000 or so clones, of which 70% to 90% are seen a single time; approximately 0.93% belongs to the top ten. The material sequenced was blood. All receptors come from a girl aged 2-15 years with cystic fibrosis.

In this sample, this clone turned up a few times. The chain couples TRBV6-1 to TRBJ1-2; 10 nucleotides match TRBD1. With V trimmed by 3 bases and J by 6 bases, 7 bases remained unmatched. The CDR3 sequence is 15 residues long. Germline loops: CDR1 MNHNS, CDR2 SASEGT. The CDR3 here is CASSETGTGAHGYTF. The CDR3 coding sequence is TGTGCCAGCAGTGAGACCGGGACAGGGGCTCATGGCTACACCTTC.

V is TRBV6-1 and J is TRBJ1-2; TRBD1 might be the D (5 bases). The V gene's germline CDR1 is MNHNS and CDR2 SASEGT. The V and J ends lost 5 bases and 2 bases respectively, with 12 bases between them. This CDR3 is 14 amino acids long. The CDR3 DNA is TGTGCCAGCAGTCGGGACGGACGAAACTATGGCTACACCTTC. Translated, it gives CASSRDGRNYGYTF.

The chain couples TRBV9 to TRBJ2-1; 11 nucleotides agree with TRBD2. Unmatched junction bases numbered 10, after V lost 4 bases and J lost 13 bases. This CDR3 comprises 14 residues. Looked up from germline, CDR1 is SGDLS and CDR2 is YYNGEE. CDR3 amino acids: CASSTGTSGSFQFF. The CDR3 DNA follows: TGTGCCAGCAGCACCGGAACTAGCGGGAGTTTTCAGTTCTTC.

The J gene is TRBJ1-1, the V gene TRBV29-1; weak D call: TRBD1 (6 bases). V was trimmed by 2 bases and J by 6 bases, leaving 10 bases between them. From germline, CDR1 is SQVTM and CDR2 ANQGSEA. The CDR3 length is 12 residues. CDR3 loop: CSVESGGSEAFF. In nucleotides, the CDR3 is TGCAGCGTTGAATCGGGGGGCTCTGAAGCTTTCTTT. The whole variable domain, remainder taken from reference TRBV29-1 and TRBJ1-1, is SAVISQKPSRDICQRGTSLTIQCQVDSQVTMMFWYRQQPGQSLTLIATANQGSEATYESGFVIDKFPISRPNLTFSTLTVSNMSPEDSSIYLCSVESGGSEAFFGQGTRLTVV.

This clone showed up just a few times. This sequence joins TRBV5-1 and TRBJ1-1, with D perhaps TRBD1 (6 bases). V was trimmed by 4 bases and J by 1 base, leaving 11 bases between them. CDR1 is SGHRS, CDR2 YFSETQ, per germline. CDR3 length: 14 residues. In DNA, the CDR3 is TGCGCCAGCAGCCGGGGACAAGCGAACACTGAAGCTTTCTTT. Its protein is CASSRGQANTEAFF.

The V gene is TRBV2, the J gene TRBJ1-2, with a possible D match to TRBD1 (5 bases). Trimming pared 4 bases from V and 2 bases from J, leaving 14 bases between. The CDR3 totals 15 residues. The germline gives CDR1 SNHLY, CDR2 FYNNEI. The CDR3: CASSGVEGRNYGYTF. The CDR3 nucleotides are TGTGCCAGCAGTGGGGTGGAGGGGCGGAACTATGGCTACACCTTC.

The rearrangement joins TRBV10-3 to TRBJ2-2; 7 bases are a match to TRBD2. The V gene end was trimmed by 8 bases and the J gene end by 5 bases; junction bases not matched to a gene: 8. The length of the CDR3 is 14 residues. Germline loops: CDR1 ENHRY, CDR2 SYGVKD. In nucleotides, the CDR3 is TGTGCCATCTTTGCGGGAGTGGGTACCGGGGAGCTGTTTTTT. Translation: CAIFAGVGTGELFF.

Of note for this clone: Mismatch with germline at one junction end may stem from a read error. The chain couples TRBV5-4 to TRBJ2-1; D is unclear. This CDR3 spans 11 amino acids. CDR1 is SGHNT and CDR2 is YYREEE in the germline V gene (reference sequence). CDR3 DNA sequence: TGTGCCAGCAGCTCCAACAATGAGCAGTTCTTC. Translated, it gives CASSSNNEQFF. Supplemented by reference TRBV5-4 and TRBJ2-1, the full variable domain reads ETGVTQSPTHLIKTRGQQVTLRCSSQSGHNTVSWYQQALGQGPQFIFQYYREEENGRGNFPPRFSGLQFPNYSSELNVNALELDDSALYLCASSSNNEQFFGPGTRLTVL.

The chain uses TRBV4-1 and TRBJ2-7, with unresolved D. Trimming removed 0 bases at V and 1 base at J, with 13 bases between. The CDR3 sequence is 16 residues long. Germline assignment: CDR1 MGHRA and CDR2 YSYEKL. The CDR3 DNA reads as TGCGCCAGCAGCCAAGATAGGGCGGTTGGGTCCTACGAGCAGTACTTC. This encodes CASSQDRAVGSYEQYF.

V and J are TRBV7-3 and TRBJ2-1, with TRBD2 matching 8 bases. Germline assignment: CDR1 SGHTA and CDR2 FQGTGA. V shed 5 bases and J 5 bases; nucleotides not matched to a gene: 14. The CDR3 runs 17 residues. The CDR3: CASSLNPGLGANNEQFF. CDR3 coding DNA: TGTGCCAGCAGCCTCAACCCGGGACTAGGGGCCAACAATGAGCAGTTCTTC.

The rearrangement links TRBV11-2 to TRBJ2-1; D unresolved. CDR3 length: 14 amino acids. The V end lost 0 bases, the J end lost 12 bases, and 15 bases lay between the germline ends. CDR1 and CDR2 from the germline V gene are SGHAT and FQNNGV. The CDR3 loop is CASSLEVVSSGQFF. CDR3 nucleotide sequence: TGTGCCAGCAGCTTAGAGGTTGTCTCTTCAGGGCAGTTCTTC.

The CDR3 bases are TGTGCCAGCAGAGACAGGGGGGCGTACGTCGAAGAAAAACTGTTTTTT. Translated, it gives CASRDRGAYVEEKLFF. The gene calls are TRBV6-6 and TRBJ1-4, with TRBD1 identical over 9 bases. Germline CDR1 MNHNY, CDR2 SVGAGI (reference sequence). J gave up 8 bases and V 6 bases, and 13 bases lay outside the gene matches. The CDR3 sequence is 16 residues long.

The chain has TRBV19 and TRBJ2-7; 10 nucleotides line up with TRBD1. This CDR3 is built from 16 residues. The ends lost 5 bases at V and 6 bases at J; junction bases unmatched: 13. The germline CDR1 and CDR2 sequences are LNHDA and SQIVND (reference sequence). The CDR3: CASSVPRDRGPFEQYF. The CDR3 DNA sequence: TGTGCCAGTAGTGTTCCAAGGGACAGGGGTCCTTTCGAGCAGTACTTC.

The chain uses TRBV30 and TRBJ1-2; D not resolved. Germline V lookup: CDR1 GTSNPN, CDR2 SVGIG (reference sequence). CDR3 length equals 13 residues. The V end was cut by 0 bases, the J end by 6 bases, with 11 bases between. The CDR3 bases are TGTGCCTGGAGTGTACTCTCCTCGAATGGCTACACCTTC. Its protein product is CAWSVLSSNGYTF.

The chain employs TRBV15 and TRBJ1-1; no clear D. The length of the CDR3 is 12 residues. Trimming removed 0 bases at V and 4 bases at J, with 3 bases between. Germline loops: CDR1 LNHNV, CDR2 YYDKDF (reference sequence). The CDR3: CATSREGTEAFF. As DNA, the CDR3 is TGTGCCACCAGCAGAGAAGGCACTGAAGCTTTCTTT.

This clone is a singleton in its sample. The chain's CDR3 is CASRQGANTGELFF. The CDR3 bases are TGTGCCAGCAGACAGGGGGCGAACACCGGGGAGCTGTTTTTT. The chain combines TRBV6-5 with TRBJ2-2; 8 bases map to TRBD1. V was pared by 6 bases and J by 0 bases, with 0 bases of the junction left unmatched. This CDR3 comprises 14 residues. The V gene's germline CDR1 is MNHEY and CDR2 SVGAGI.

The rearrangement links TRBV7-6 to TRBJ2-3; 7 bases match TRBD2. Germline CDR1 SGHVS, CDR2 FNYEAQ. CDR3 length: 18 residues. The V segment lost 5 bases and the J segment 3 bases; nucleotides outside the gene matches: 17. The CDR3 loop is CASSALNPAGVRTDTQYF. As DNA, the CDR3 is TGTGCCAGCAGCGCCCTTAATCCGGCGGGAGTACGTACAGATACGCAGTATTTT.

This rearrangement joins TRBV7-2 to TRBJ1-5, with D tentatively TRBD1 (5 bases). CDR1 and CDR2 from the germline V gene are SGHTA and FQGNSA. Trimming removed 6 bases at V and 6 bases at J, with 9 bases between. The length of the CDR3 is 12 residues. In DNA, the CDR3 is TGTGCCAGCAGTCGGGACGGTCAGCCCCAGCATTTT. Its translation: CASSRDGQPQHF.

This chain uses TRBV7-2 with TRBJ1-5, with D possibly TRBD1 on 6 matching bases. The CDR3 is 17 amino acids. V was clipped by 1 base and J by 3 bases, with 16 bases between them. The germline CDR1 and CDR2 sequences are SGHTA and FQGNSA. The CDR3 loop reads CASSLGQGLGNNQPQHF. The CDR3 nucleotides read TGTGCCAGCAGCTTAGGGCAGGGGCTCGGAAACAATCAGCCCCAGCATTTT. Full variable domain (outside the CDR3, taken from reference TRBV7-2 and TRBJ1-5): GAGVSQSPSNKVTEKGKDVELRCDPISGHTALYWYRQSLGQGLEFLIYFQGNSAPDKSGLPSDRFSAERTGGSVSTLTIQRTQQEDSAVYLCASSLGQGLGNNQPQHFGDGTRLSIL.

This chain joins TRBV5-4 and TRBJ2-7, with D hard to call. Deletions cut 0 bases from V and 7 bases from J, with 14 bases between. The V gene's germline CDR1 is SGHNT and CDR2 YYREEE (reference sequence). The length of the CDR3 is 14 residues. CDR3 sequence: CASSLDGSSVEQYF. In DNA form, the CDR3 reads TGTGCCAGCAGCTTGGACGGCAGTTCCGTTGAGCAGTACTTC.

The gene calls are TRBV30 and TRBJ2-5; D is uncertain. Between the trimmed V and J ends, which lost 1 base and 5 bases, there was a span of 8 bases. Per germline, CDR1 GTSNPN and CDR2 SVGIG (reference sequence). CDR3 size: 12 residues. CDR3 residues: CAWSGVGETQYF. The CDR3 nucleotides are TGTGCCTGGAGTGGGGTTGGGGAGACCCAGTACTTC.